Listed below are T cell receptor beta chains from one sample, sequenced in a study of cytomegalovirus exposure and HLA in healthy donors. Generated by immunoSEQ multiplex PCR, the TCRdb table keeps only in-frame clones and is missing some. The sample carries under 200,000 clones, approximately 87% recorded once. Sequenced input: PBMCs. The receptors derive from a woman in her thirties in good health and CMV-seronegative. Each CDR3 is given with its conserved first and last residue.

>TRBV6-1|TRBJ1-1
CASQREEAFF
>TRBV15|TRBJ1-2
CATSRDRSGDYGYTF
>TRBV30|TRBJ2-3
CAWSRVGTSTDTQYF
>TRBV14|TRBJ2-7
CASSQVAGFYEQYF
>TRBV6-5|TRBJ1-1
CASSPGQKIEAFF
>TRBV7-2|TRBJ2-1
CASSSTIGRYNEQFF
>TRBV7-3|TRBJ2-7
CASSLMPGDYEQYF
>TRBV10-3|TRBJ2-3
CAISESARSTSGRGDTQYF
>TRBV5-6|TRBJ2-1
CASSLLDNEQFF
>TRBV11-3|TRBJ2-1
CASSGRDGDNEQFF
>TRBV5-6|TRBJ2-7
CASSSPLEQYF
>TRBV7-3|TRBJ2-2
CASSPAGGLNTGELFF
>TRBV2|TRBJ2-7
CASSEPPGSYEQYF
>TRBV4-1|TRBJ2-7
CASSQEGGRSAEQYF
>TRBV5-1|TRBJ1-3
CASSLTSGTGNTIYF
>TRBV5-1|TRBJ1-5
CASSLGTESNQPQHF
>TRBV6-1|TRBJ2-7
CASSAQINYEQYF
>TRBV9|TRBJ2-1
CASSTFSGYDNEQFF
>TRBV5-4|TRBJ1-5
CASSPYERGLRPNQPQHF
>TRBV5-4|TRBJ2-1
CASSLESGRYNEQFF
>TRBV7-6|TRBJ2-5
CASSYTFEDDQETQYF
>TRBV6-6|TRBJ1-2
CASSYYGNYGYTF
>TRBV5-1|TRBJ2-5
CASSPSPSGRAWETQYF
>TRBV5-5|TRBJ2-7
CASSRTWVGWYEQYF
>TRBV6-5|TRBJ2-7
CASSPDGAYEQYF
>TRBV9|TRBJ2-3
CASSVGSSGSSDTQYF
>TRBV27|TRBJ1-1
CASSYLPRQGNTEAFF
>TRBV6-6|TRBJ2-7
CASSPAATVSYEQYF
>TRBV4-2|TRBJ2-7
CASSRDYTYEQYF
>TRBV25-1|TRBJ2-7
CASGLAGGPYEQYF
>TRBV7-9|TRBJ2-7
CASSLAGQDEQYF
>TRBV4-3|TRBJ2-1
CASSQDHPGWGNEQFF
>TRBV30|TRBJ1-5
CAWRSTGYGNQPQHF
>TRBV29-1|TRBJ2-3
CSVGDRLGATDTQYF
>TRBV7-8|TRBJ2-1
CASSLTSGYNEQFF
>TRBV7-2|TRBJ2-1
CASSSLSGQGYNEQFF
>TRBV6-1|TRBJ2-7
CASRITGGTHEQYF
>TRBV25-1|TRBJ2-2
CASSIITGELFF
>TRBV28|TRBJ1-5
CASAPWQGVGVGNQPQHF
>TRBV4-3|TRBJ1-2
CASSQDPGDRGNYGYTF
>TRBV7-2|TRBJ2-1
CASSGAESGLVQFF
>TRBV4-1|TRBJ1-5
CASSQDGTGHSGKPQHF
>TRBV27|TRBJ2-1
CASRGTFSSYNEQFF
>TRBV23-1|TRBJ2-1
CASRPGTEQFF
>TRBV5-1|TRBJ2-5
CASSLVGGRETQYF
>TRBV4-2|TRBJ1-2
CASNGGTGYGYTF
>TRBV27|TRBJ2-7
CASRDRDRGIYEQYF
>TRBV2|TRBJ1-3
CASTRTGKDGNTIYF
>TRBV29-1|TRBJ2-1
CSVELGRAWVYNEQFF
>TRBV6-5|TRBJ2-5
CASGGTSGGKTQYF
>TRBV5-1|TRBJ2-1
CASRPSGNEQFF
>TRBV30|TRBJ1-2
CAWSVASYGYTF
>TRBV5-1|TRBJ2-5
CASSPGLAGQETQYF
>TRBV11-2|TRBJ2-3
CASSSQGAPTDTQYF
>TRBV19|TRBJ1-4
CASSMNVRPRAEKLFF
>TRBV21-1|TRBJ2-2
CASSRDRLNTGELFF
>TRBV28|TRBJ2-7
CASSKYRGLSSYEQYF
>TRBV5-6|TRBJ1-2
CASSLEPGSNYGYTF
>TRBV14|TRBJ2-3
CASSYSFGRDTQYF
>TRBV11-2|TRBJ2-7
CASSLGLAGDYEQYF